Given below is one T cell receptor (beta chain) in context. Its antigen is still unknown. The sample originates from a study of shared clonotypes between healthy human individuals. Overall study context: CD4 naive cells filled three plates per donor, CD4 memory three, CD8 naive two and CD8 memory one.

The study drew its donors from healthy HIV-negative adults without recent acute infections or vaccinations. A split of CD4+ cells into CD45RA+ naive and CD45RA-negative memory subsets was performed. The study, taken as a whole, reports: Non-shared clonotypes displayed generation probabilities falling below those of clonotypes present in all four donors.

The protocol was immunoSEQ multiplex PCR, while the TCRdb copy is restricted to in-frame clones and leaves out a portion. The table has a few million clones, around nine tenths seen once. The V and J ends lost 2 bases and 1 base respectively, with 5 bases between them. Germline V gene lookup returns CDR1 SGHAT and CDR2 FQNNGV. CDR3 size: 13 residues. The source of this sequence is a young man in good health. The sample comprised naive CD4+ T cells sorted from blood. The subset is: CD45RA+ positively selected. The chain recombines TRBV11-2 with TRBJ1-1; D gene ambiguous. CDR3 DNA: TGTGCCAGCAGCTTACGGCAGAACACTGAAGCTTTCTTT. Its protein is CASSLRQNTEAFF.